This record concerns one TCR beta chain sequence. The CDR3 runs to 13 residues. Germline loops: CDR1 SGHRS, CDR2 YFSETQ. V lost 3 bases and J lost 1, with 7 bases in between. Sequencing templates came from extracted RNA that was reverse transcribed into cDNA. The protocol was immunoSEQ multiplex PCR, while the TCRdb copy is restricted to in-frame clones and leaves out a portion. The table includes about 250,000 clones, about 68% detected once. The sample belongs to a study of CD8+ T cells in alopecia areata. PBMCs, the starting material, were the source of sorted CD4+ and CD8+ T cells. This sample comprised CD4+ T cells sorted from blood, obtained at week 0. The TCR originated in a human donor with alopecia areata. The chain is built from TRBV5-1 and TRBJ1-1; D is unresolved. The CDR3 DNA sequence: TGCGCCAGCAGCTCCGGGCCGAACACTGAAGCTTTCTTT. Protein sequence: CASSSGPNTEAFF.